The rows below give T cell receptor beta chains drawn from one sample of a study of blood T cells in healthy people across ages. MiXCR, applied by TCRdb to the 5' RACE reads, yields one record per CDR3 protein. The sample gives 650,000 to 1,000,000 distinct CDR3 sequences, 36% of which show up once; 10% to 15% is in the top ten. Sequencing was carried out using blood. The receptors were gathered from a man aged 18-30 years in good health. CDR3s include the opening cysteine and the closing phenylalanine or tryptophan. Fields, in order: clone size, D gene, J gene, V gene, CDR3 protein. A D gene is named only where the DNA matches it firmly. The size entry is marked missing in some rows and otherwise reads once, few, many or a size class.

abundance: .
d_gene: .
j_gene: TRBJ1-2
v_gene: TRBV7-2
CDR3aa: CASSLSPSGYTF

abundance: .
d_gene: TRBD2
j_gene: TRBJ2-3
v_gene: TRBV28
CDR3aa: CASSLNLAGPSTDTQYF

abundance: .
d_gene: TRBD1
j_gene: TRBJ1-4
v_gene: TRBV4-1
CDR3aa: CASSPGTGRGEKLFF

abundance: few
d_gene: .
j_gene: TRBJ2-5
v_gene: TRBV5-5
CDR3aa: CASSLVGPQETQYF

abundance: few
d_gene: TRBD1
j_gene: TRBJ2-3
v_gene: TRBV15
CDR3aa: CATSTQDRSRDSQYF

abundance: few
d_gene: TRBD1
j_gene: .
v_gene: TRBV20-1
CDR3aa: CSARTGAEQYF

abundance: .
d_gene: TRBD1
j_gene: TRBJ2-3
v_gene: TRBV20-1
CDR3aa: CSARDQSDRADTQYF

abundance: many
d_gene: .
j_gene: TRBJ2-7
v_gene: TRBV20-1
CDR3aa: CSAKNRLPPYEQYF

abundance: .
d_gene: .
j_gene: TRBJ1-1
v_gene: TRBV6-5
CDR3aa: CASTNTGGQSEAFF

abundance: .
d_gene: .
j_gene: TRBJ2-3
v_gene: TRBV25-1
CDR3aa: CASSGYRGGGSTDTQYF

abundance: .
d_gene: .
j_gene: TRBJ2-1
v_gene: TRBV12-3/TRBV12-4
CDR3aa: CASSLARGRYNEQFF

abundance: .
d_gene: .
j_gene: TRBJ2-7
v_gene: TRBV15
CDR3aa: CATSRDVGTFYEQYF

abundance: many
d_gene: .
j_gene: TRBJ2-7
v_gene: TRBV6-2/TRBV6-3
CDR3aa: CASSYGQPPYEQYF

abundance: many
d_gene: .
j_gene: TRBJ2-7
v_gene: TRBV11-2
CDR3aa: CASSANRPNEQYF

abundance: .
d_gene: .
j_gene: TRBJ1-4
v_gene: TRBV9
CDR3aa: CASSTGGTRGEKLFF

abundance: .
d_gene: TRBD2
j_gene: TRBJ2-7
v_gene: TRBV4-1
CDR3aa: CASSQVVTSDYEQYF